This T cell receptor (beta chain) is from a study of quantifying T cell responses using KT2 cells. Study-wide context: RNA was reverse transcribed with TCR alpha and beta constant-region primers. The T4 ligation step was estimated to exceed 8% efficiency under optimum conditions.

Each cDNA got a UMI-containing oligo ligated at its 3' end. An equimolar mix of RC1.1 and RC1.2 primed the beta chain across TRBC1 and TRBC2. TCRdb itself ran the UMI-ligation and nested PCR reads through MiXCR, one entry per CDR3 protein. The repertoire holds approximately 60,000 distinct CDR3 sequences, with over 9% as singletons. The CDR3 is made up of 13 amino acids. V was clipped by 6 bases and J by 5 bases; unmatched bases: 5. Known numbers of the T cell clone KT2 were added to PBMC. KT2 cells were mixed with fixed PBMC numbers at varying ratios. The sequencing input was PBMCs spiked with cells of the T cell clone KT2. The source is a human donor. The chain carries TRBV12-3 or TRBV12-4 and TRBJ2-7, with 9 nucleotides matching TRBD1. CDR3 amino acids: CASRGDRADEQYF. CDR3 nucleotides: TGTGCCAGCAGAGGGGACAGGGCGGACGAGCAGTACTTC.